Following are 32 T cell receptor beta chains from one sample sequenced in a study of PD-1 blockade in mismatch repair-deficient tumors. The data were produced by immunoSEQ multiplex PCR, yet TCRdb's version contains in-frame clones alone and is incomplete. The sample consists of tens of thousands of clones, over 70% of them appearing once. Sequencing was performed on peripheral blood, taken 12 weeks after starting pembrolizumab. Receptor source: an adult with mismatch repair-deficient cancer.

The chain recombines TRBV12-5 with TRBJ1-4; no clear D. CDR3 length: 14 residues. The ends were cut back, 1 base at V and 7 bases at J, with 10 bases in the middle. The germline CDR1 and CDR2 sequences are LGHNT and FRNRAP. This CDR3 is CASGLGTAPEKLFF. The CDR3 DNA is TGTGCTAGTGGTTTGGGGACGGCCCCTGAAAAACTGTTTTTT. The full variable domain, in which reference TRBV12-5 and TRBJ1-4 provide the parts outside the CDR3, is DARVTQTPRHKVTEMGQEVTMRCQPILGHNTVFWYRQTMMQGLELLAYFRNRAPLDDSGMPKDRFSAEMPDATLATLKIQPSEPRDSAVYFCASGLGTAPEKLFFGSGTQLSVL.

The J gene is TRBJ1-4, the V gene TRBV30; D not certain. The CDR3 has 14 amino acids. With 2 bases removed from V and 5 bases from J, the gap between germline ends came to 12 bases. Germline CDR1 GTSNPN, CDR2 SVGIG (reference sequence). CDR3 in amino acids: CAWSRGAANEKLFF. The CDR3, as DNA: TGTGCCTGGAGTAGAGGAGCGGCGAATGAAAAACTGTTTTTT.

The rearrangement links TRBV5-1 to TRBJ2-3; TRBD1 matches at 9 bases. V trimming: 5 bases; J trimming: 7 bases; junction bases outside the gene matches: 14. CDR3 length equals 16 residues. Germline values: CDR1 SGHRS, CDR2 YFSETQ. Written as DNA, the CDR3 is TGCGCCAGCAGAAACTCCGGGACAGGGATAACCAATACGCAGTATTTT. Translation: CASRNSGTGITNTQYF.

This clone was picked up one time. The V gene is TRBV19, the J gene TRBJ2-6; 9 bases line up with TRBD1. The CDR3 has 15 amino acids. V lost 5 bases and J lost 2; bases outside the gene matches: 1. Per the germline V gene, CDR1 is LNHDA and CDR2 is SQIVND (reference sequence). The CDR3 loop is CASSDRGAGANVLTF. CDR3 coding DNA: TGTGCCAGTAGTGACAGGGGGGCTGGGGCCAACGTCCTGACTTTC.

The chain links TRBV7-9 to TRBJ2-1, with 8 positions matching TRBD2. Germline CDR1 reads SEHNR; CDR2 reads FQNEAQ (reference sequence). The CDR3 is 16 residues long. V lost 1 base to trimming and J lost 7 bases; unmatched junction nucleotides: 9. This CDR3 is CASSLVSSGSLNEQFF. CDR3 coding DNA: TGTGCCAGCAGCTTAGTATCTAGCGGGTCCTTAAATGAGCAGTTCTTC. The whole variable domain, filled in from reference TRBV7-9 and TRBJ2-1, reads DTGVSQNPRHKITKRGQNVTFRCDPISEHNRLYWYRQTLGQGPEFLTYFQNEAQLEKSRLLSDRFSAERPKGSFSTLEIQRTEQGDSAMYLCASSLVSSGSLNEQFFGPGTRLTVL.

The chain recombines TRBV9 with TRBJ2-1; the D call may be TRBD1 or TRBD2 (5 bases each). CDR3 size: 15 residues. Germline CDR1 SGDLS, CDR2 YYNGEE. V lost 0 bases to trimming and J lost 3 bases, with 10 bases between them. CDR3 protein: CASSVVGDLYNEQFF. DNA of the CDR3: TGTGCCAGCAGCGTAGTTGGGGACCTCTACAATGAGCAGTTCTTC.

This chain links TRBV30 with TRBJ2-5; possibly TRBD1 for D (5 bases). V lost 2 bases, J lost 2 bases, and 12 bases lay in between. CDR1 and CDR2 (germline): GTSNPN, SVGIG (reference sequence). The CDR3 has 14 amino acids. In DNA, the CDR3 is TGTGCCTGGAGTACCCGCACAGGACAAGAGACCCAGTACTTC. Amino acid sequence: CAWSTRTGQETQYF.

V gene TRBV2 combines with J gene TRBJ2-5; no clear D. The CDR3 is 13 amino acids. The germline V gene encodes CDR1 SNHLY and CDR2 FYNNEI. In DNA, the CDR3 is TGTGCAATCAGCGACGGTCCCGGAGAGACCCAGTACTTC. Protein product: CAISDGPGETQYF. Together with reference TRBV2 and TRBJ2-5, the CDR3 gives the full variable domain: EPEVTQTPSHQVTQMGQEVILRCVPISNHLYFYWYRQILGQKVEFLVSFYNNEISEKSEIFDDQFSVERPDGSNFTLKIRSTKLEDSAMYFCAISDGPGETQYFGPGTRLLVL.

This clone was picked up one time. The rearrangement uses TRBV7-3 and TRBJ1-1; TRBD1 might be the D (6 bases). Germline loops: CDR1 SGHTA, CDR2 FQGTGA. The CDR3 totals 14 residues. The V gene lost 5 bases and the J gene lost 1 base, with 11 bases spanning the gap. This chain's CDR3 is CASSRTGSNTEAFF. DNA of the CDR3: TGTGCCAGCAGCCGTACAGGGTCGAACACTGAAGCTTTCTTT.

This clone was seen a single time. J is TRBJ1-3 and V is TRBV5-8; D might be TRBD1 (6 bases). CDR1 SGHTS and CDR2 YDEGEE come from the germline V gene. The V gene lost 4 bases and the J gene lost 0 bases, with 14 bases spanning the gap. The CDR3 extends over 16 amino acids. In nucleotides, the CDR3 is TGTGCCAGCAGCCTCCTCACAGGGTTCTCTGGAAACACCATATATTTT. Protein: CASSLLTGFSGNTIYF.

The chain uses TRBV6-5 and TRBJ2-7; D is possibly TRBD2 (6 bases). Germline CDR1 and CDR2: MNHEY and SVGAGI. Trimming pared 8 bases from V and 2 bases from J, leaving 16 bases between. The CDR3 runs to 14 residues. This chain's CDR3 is CASSPGGLTYEQYF. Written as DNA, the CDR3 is TGTGCCAGCTCTCCCGGGGGTCTGACCTACGAGCAGTACTTC.

The CDR3 coding sequence is TGTGCCAGCAGCGTAGCTGCGGGTACAACCTACAATGAGCAGTTCTTC. This codes for CASSVAAGTTYNEQFF. The chain uses TRBV9 and TRBJ2-1; D perhaps matches TRBD2 (5 bases). Trimming took off 0 bases at V and 2 bases at J, with 12 bases between the two ends. In germline, CDR1 is SGDLS, CDR2 YYNGEE. The length of the CDR3 is 16 residues.

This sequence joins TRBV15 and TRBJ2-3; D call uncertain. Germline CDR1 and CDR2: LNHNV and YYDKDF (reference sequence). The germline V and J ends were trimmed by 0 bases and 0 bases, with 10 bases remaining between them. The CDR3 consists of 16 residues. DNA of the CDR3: TGTGCCACCAGCAGAGATCGAGGAACTAGCACAGATACGCAGTATTTT. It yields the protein CATSRDRGTSTDTQYF.

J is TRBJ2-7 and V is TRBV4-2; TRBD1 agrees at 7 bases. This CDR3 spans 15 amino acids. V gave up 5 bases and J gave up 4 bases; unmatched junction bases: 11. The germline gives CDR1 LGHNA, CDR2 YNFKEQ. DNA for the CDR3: TGTGCCAGCAGCTCTCGCGAGGGGGCGGGTTACGAGCAGTACTTC. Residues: CASSSREGAGYEQYF.

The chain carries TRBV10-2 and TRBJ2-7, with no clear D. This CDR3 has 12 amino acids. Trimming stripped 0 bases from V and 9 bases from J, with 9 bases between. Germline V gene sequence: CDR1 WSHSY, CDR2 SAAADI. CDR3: CASSESGFGQYF. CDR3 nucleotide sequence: TGCGCCAGCAGTGAGTCAGGGTTCGGGCAGTACTTC.

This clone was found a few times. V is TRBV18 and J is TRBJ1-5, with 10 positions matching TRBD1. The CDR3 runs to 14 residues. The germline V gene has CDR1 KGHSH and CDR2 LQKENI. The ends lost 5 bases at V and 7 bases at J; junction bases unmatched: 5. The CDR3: CASSDRGRGQPQHF. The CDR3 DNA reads TGTGCCAGCTCAGACAGGGGGCGCGGGCAGCCCCAGCATTTT.

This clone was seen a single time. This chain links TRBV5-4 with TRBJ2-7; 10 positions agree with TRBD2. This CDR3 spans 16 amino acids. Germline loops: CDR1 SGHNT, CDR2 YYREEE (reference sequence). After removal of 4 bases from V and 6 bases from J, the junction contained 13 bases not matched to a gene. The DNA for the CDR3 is TGTGCCAGCAGCCCCCGGGCTAGCGGGAGTTTCTCCGAGCAGTACTTC. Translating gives CASSPRASGSFSEQYF.

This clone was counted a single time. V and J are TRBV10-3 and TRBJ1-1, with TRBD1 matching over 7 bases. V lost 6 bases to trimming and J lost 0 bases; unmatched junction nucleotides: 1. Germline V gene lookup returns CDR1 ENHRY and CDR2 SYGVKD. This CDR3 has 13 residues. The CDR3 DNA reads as TGTGCCATCAGACAGGGGATGAACACTGAAGCTTTCTTT. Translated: CAIRQGMNTEAFF.

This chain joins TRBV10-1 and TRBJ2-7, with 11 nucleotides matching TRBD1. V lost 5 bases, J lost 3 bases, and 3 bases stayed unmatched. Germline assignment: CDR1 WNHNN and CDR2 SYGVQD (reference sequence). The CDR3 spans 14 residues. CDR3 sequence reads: CASSPGTGGYEQYF. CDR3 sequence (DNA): TGCGCCAGCAGTCCCGGGACAGGGGGCTACGAGCAGTACTTC.

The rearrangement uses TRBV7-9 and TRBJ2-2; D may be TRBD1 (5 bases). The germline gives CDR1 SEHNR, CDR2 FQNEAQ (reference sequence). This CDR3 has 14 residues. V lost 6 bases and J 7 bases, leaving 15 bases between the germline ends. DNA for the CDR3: TGTGCCAGCAGTGTGAAGGGGCAAGGCGGGGAGCTGTTTTTT. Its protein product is CASSVKGQGGELFF.

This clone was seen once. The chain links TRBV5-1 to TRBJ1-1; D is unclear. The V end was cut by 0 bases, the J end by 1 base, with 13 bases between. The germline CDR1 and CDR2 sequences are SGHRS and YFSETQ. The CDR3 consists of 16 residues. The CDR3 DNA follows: TGCGCCAGCAGCTTGGCCGTGACGGGCCCGAACACTGAAGCTTTCTTT. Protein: CASSLAVTGPNTEAFF.

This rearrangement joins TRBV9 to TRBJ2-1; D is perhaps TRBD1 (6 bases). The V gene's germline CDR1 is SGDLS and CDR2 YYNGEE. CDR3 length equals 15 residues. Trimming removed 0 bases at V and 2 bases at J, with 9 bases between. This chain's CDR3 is CASSVVGQPYNEQFF. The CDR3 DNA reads TGTGCCAGCAGCGTAGTGGGACAACCCTACAATGAGCAGTTCTTC.

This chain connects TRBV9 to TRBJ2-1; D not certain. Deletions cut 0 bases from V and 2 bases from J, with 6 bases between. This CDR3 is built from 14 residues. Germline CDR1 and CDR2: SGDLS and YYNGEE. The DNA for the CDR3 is TGTGCCAGCAGCGTAGAAGGGCCCTACAATGAGCAGTTCTTC. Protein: CASSVEGPYNEQFF.

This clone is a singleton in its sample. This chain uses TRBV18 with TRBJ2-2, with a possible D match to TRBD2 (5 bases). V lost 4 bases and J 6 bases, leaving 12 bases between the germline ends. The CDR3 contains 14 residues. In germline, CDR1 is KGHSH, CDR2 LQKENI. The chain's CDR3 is CASSQAGVAGELFF. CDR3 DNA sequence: TGTGCCAGCTCACAAGCCGGGGTGGCCGGGGAGCTGTTTTTT.

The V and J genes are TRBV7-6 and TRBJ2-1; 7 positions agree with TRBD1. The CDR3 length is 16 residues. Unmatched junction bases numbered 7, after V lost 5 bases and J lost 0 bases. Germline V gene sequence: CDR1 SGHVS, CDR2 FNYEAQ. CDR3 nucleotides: TGTGCCAGCAGCGGGACAGAGGGGCACTCCTACAATGAGCAGTTCTTC. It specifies CASSGTEGHSYNEQFF.

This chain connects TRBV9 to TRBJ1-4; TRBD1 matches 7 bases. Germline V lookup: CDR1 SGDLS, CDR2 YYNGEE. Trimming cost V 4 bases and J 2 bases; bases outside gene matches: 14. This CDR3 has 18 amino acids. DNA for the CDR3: TGTGCCAGCAGCCCACTCCGGGGACAGTTAAGGACTAATGAAAAACTGTTTTTT. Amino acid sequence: CASSPLRGQLRTNEKLFF.

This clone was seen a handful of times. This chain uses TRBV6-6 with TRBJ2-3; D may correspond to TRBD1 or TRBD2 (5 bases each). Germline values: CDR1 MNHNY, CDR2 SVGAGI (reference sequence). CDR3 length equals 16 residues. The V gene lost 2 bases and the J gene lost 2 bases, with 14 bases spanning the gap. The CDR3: CASSYLATGNTDTQYF. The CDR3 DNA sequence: TGTGCCAGCAGTTACCTAGCTACAGGAAACACAGATACGCAGTATTTT.

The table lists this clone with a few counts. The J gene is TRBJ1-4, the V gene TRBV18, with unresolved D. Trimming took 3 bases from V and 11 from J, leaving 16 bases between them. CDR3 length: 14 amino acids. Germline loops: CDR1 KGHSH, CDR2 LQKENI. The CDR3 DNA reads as TGTGCCAGCTCACCGGGAACGGGTAACACTAAACTGTTTTTT. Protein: CASSPGTGNTKLFF.

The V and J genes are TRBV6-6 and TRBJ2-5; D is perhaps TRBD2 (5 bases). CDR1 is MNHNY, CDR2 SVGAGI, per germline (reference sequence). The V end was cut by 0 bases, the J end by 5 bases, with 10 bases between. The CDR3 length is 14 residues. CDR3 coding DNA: TGTGCCAGCAGTTACTCCGGGGTTCAGGAGACCCAGTACTTC. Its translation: CASSYSGVQETQYF.

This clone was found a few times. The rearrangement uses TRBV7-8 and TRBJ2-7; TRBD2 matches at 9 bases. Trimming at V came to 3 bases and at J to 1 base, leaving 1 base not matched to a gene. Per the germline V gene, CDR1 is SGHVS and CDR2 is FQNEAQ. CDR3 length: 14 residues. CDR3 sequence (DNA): TGTGCCAGCAGCTTGCGGGAGGGGTCCTACGAGCAGTACTTC. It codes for CASSLREGSYEQYF.

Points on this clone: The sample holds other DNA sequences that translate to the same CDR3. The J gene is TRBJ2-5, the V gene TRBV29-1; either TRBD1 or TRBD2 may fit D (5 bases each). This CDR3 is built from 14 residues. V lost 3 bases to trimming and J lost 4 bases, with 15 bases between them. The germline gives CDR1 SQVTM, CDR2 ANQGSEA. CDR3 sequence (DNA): TGCAGCGTTGACGTCCCGGGGCAGGGAGAGACCCAGTACTTC. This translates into CSVDVPGQGETQYF.

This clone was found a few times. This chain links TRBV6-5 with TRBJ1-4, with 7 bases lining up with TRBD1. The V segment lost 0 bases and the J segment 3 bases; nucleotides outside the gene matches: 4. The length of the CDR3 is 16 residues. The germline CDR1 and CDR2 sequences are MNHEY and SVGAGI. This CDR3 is CASSYSTGAANEKLFF. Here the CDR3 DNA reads TGTGCCAGCAGTTACTCAACAGGGGCAGCTAATGAAAAACTGTTTTTT.